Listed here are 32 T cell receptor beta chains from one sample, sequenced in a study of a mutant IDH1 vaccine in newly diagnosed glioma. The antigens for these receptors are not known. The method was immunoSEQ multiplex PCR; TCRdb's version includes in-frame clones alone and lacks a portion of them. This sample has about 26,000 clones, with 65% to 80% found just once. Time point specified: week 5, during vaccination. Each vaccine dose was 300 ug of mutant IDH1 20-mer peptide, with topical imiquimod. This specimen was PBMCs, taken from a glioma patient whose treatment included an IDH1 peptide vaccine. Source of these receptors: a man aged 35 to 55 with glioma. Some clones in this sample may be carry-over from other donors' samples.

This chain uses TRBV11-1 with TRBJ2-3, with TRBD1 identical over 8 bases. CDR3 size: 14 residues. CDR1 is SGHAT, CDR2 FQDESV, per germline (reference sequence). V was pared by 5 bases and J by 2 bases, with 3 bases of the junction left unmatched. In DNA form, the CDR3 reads TGTGCCAGCAGCACGGACAGGGCCACAGATACGCAGTATTTT. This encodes CASSTDRATDTQYF.

The CDR3 is CASSIKRGPGNQPQHF. CDR3 DNA sequence: TGTGCCAGTAGTATCAAGAGGGGGCCGGGCAATCAGCCCCAGCATTTT. The chain joins TRBV19 to TRBJ1-5; TRBD1 aligns across 7 bases. Germline CDR1 LNHDA, CDR2 SQIVND (reference sequence). Trimming cost V 3 bases and J 2 bases; bases outside gene matches: 7. The CDR3 is made up of 16 amino acids.

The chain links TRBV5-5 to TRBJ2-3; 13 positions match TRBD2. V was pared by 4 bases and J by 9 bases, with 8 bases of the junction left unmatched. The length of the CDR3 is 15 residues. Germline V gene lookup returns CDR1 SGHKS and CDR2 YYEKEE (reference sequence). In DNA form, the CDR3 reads TGTGCCAGCAGCGAACGGACTAGCGGGGGCCGGACGCAGTATTTT. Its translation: CASSERTSGGRTQYF.

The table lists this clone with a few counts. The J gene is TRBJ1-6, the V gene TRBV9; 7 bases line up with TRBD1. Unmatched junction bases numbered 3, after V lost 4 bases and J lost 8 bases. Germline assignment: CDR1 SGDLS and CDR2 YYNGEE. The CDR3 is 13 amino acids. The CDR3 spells CASSQGGDSPLHF. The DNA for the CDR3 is TGTGCCAGCAGCCAGGGGGGAGATTCACCCCTCCACTTT.

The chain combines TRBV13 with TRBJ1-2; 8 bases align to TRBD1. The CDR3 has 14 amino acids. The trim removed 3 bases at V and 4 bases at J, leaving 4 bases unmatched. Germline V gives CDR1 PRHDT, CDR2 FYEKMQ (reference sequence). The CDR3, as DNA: TGTGCCAGCAGCTTTCAGGACAGGGTCTATGGCTACACCTTC. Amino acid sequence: CASSFQDRVYGYTF.

CDR3 sequence: CASSLEGDEQFF. In DNA, the CDR3 is TGCGCCAGCAGCTTGGAAGGGGACGAGCAGTTCTTC. The chain uses TRBV5-1 and TRBJ2-1, with D perhaps matching TRBD1 or TRBD2 (5 bases each). The length of the CDR3 is 12 residues. Germline lookup yields CDR1 SGHRS and CDR2 YFSETQ. V lost 0 bases and J lost 10, with 8 bases in between. Complete variable domain (other parts from reference TRBV5-1 and TRBJ2-1): KAGVTQTPRYLIKTRGQQVTLSCSPISGHRSVSWYQQTPGQGLQFLFEYFSETQRNKGNFPGRFSGRQFSNSRSEMNVSTLELGDSALYLCASSLEGDEQFFGPGTRLTVL.

The CDR3 loop is CASSSEGNTEAFF. CDR3 in DNA: TGTGCCAGCAGTTCGGAGGGGAACACTGAAGCTTTCTTT. J is TRBJ1-1 and V is TRBV27; the D is unclear. The CDR3 consists of 13 residues. Germline V gives CDR1 MNHEY, CDR2 SMNVEV (reference sequence). Trimming shortened V by 4 bases and J by 1 base, and 7 bases separated the two germline ends.

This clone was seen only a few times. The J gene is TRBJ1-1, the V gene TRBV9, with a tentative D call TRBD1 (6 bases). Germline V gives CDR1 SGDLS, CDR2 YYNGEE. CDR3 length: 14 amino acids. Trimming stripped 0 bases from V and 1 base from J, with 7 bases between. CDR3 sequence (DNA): TGTGCCAGCAGCGTAGGGGACACGAACACTGAAGCTTTCTTT. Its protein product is CASSVGDTNTEAFF.

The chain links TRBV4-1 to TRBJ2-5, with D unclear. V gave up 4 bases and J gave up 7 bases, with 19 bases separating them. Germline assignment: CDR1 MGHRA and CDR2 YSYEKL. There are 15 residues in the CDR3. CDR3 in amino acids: CASSLKVEGWVTQYF. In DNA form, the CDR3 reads TGCGCCAGCAGCCTCAAGGTGGAAGGATGGGTGACCCAGTACTTC.

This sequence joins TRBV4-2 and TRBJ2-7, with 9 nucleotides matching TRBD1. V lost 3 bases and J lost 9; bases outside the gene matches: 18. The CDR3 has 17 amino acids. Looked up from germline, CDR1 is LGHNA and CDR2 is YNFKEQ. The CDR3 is CASSHGPPGQGFTGQYF. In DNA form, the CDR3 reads TGTGCCAGCAGCCACGGTCCCCCGGGACAGGGTTTTACGGGGCAGTACTTC.

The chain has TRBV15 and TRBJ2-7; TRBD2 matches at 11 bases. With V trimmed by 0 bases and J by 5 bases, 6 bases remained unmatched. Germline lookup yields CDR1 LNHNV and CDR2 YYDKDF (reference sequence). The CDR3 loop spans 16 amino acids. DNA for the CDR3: TGTGCCACCAGCAGAGAACTGGCTAGCGGGGGGAACGAGCAGTACTTC. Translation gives CATSRELASGGNEQYF.

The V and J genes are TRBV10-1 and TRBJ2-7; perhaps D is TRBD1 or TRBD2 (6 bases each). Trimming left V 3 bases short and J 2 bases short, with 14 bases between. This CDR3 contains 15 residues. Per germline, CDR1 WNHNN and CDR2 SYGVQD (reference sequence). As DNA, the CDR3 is TGCGCCAGCAGTGATCAGACGGGGGCCACCTACGAGCAGTACTTC. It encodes CASSDQTGATYEQYF.

For the CDR3, the DNA is TGTGCCAGCAGTGCCTCACGGGGAGGAAACACCATATATTTT. Its translation is CASSASRGGNTIYF. This chain connects TRBV2 to TRBJ1-3; D is undetermined. The CDR3 has 14 amino acids. Germline-derived CDR1 and CDR2 are SNHLY and FYNNEI. Trimming removed 4 bases from V and 4 bases from J, with 11 bases in between.

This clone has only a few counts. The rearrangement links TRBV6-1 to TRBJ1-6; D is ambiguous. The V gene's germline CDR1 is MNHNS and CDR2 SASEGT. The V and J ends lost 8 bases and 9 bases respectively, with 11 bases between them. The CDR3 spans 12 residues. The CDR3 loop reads CASFTGGSPLHF. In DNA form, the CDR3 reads TGTGCCAGCTTTACCGGTGGTTCACCCCTCCACTTT.

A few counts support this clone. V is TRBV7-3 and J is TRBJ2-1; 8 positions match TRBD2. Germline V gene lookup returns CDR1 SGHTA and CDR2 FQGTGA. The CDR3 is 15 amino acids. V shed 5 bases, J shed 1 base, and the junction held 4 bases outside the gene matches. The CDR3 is CASSPLAGSYNEQFF. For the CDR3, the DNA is TGTGCCAGCAGCCCCTTAGCGGGGTCCTACAATGAGCAGTTCTTC. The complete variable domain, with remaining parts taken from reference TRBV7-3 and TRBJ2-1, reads GAGVSQTPSNKVTEKGKYVELRCDPISGHTALYWYRQSLGQGPEFLIYFQGTGAADDSGLPNDRFFAVRPEGSVSTLKIQRTERGDSAVYLCASSPLAGSYNEQFFGPGTRLTVL.

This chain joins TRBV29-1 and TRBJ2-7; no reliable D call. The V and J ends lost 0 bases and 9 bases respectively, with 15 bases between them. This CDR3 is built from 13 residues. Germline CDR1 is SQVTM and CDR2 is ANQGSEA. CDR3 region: CSVEENTLLGQYF. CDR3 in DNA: TGCAGCGTTGAAGAGAACACGCTCCTGGGGCAGTACTTC.

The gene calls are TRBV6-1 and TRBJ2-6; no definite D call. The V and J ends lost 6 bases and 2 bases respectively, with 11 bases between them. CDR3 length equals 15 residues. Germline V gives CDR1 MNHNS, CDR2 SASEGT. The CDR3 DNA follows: TGTGCCAGCAGCCTTGAATTGACTGGGGCCAACGTCCTGACTTTC. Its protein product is CASSLELTGANVLTF.

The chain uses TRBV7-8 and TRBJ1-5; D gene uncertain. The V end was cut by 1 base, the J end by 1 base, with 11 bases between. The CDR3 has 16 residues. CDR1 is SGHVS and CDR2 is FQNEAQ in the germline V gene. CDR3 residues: CASSLVRWQSNQPQHF. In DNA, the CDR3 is TGTGCCAGCAGCTTAGTCAGATGGCAGAGCAATCAGCCCCAGCATTTT.

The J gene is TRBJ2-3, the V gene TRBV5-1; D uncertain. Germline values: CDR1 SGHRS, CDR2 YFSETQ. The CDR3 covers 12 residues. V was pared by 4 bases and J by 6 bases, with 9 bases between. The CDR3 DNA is TGCGCCAGCAGCGGTATGAGGGATACGCAGTATTTT. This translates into CASSGMRDTQYF.

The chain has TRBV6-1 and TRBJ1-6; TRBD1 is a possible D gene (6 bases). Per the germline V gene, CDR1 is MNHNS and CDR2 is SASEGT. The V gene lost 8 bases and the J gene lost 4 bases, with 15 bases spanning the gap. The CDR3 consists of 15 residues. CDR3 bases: TGTGCCAGCTCTTCACGGGACAAATATAATTCACCCCTCCACTTT. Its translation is CASSSRDKYNSPLHF.

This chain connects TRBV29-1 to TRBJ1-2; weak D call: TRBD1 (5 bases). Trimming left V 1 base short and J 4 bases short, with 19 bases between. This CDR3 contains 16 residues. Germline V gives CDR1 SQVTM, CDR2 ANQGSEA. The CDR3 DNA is TGCAGCGTTGAAGGCGAGGGGCCTAACCTTGTCTATGGCTACACCTTC. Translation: CSVEGEGPNLVYGYTF.

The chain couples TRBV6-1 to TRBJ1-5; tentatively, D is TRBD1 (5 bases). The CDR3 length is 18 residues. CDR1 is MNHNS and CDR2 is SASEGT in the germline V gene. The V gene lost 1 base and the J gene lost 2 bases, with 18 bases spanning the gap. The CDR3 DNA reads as TGTGCCAGCAGTGAAGTACTGGTGGGGCGGTTAGGCAATCAGCCCCAGCATTTT. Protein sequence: CASSEVLVGRLGNQPQHF.

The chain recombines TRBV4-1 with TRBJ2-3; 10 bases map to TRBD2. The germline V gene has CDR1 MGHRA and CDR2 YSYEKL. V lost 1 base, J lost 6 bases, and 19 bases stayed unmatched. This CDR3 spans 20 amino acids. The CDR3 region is CASSQVQASGGPRVADTQYF. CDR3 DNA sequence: TGCGCCAGCAGCCAAGTCCAGGCTAGCGGGGGTCCCCGCGTGGCCGATACGCAGTATTTT.

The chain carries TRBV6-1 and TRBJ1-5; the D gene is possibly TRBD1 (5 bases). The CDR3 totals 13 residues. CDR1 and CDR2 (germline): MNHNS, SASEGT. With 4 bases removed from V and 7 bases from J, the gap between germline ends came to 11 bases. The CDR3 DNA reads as TGTGCCAGCAGTGCCATCAGGGAGCAGCCCCAGCATTTT. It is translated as CASSAIREQPQHF.

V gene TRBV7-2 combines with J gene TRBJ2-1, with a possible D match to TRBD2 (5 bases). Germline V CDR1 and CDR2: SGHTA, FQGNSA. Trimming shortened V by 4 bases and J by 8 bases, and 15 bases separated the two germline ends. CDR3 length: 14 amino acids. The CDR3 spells CASSSRTGWDEQFF. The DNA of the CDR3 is TGTGCCAGCAGCTCCCGGACTGGGTGGGATGAGCAGTTCTTC. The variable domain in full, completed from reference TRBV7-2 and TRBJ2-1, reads GAGVSQSPSNKVTEKGKDVELRCDPISGHTALYWYRQSLGQGLEFLIYFQGNSAPDKSGLPSDRFSAERTGGSVSTLTIQRTQQEDSAVYLCASSSRTGWDEQFFGPGTRLTVL.

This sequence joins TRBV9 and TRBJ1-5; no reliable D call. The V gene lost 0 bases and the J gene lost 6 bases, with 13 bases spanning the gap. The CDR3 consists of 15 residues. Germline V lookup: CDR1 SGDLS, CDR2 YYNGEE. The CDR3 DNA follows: TGTGCCAGCAGCGTAGGGTCAGGACTAGGTCAGCCCCAGCATTTT. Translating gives CASSVGSGLGQPQHF.

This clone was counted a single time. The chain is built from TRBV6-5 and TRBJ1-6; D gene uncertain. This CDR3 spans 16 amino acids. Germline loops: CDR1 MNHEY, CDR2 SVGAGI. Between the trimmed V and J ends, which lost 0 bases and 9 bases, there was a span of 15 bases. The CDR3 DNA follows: TGTGCCAGCAGTTACTCGAAGGGCCTGGCAGGTTCACCCCTCCACTTT. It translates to CASSYSKGLAGSPLHF.

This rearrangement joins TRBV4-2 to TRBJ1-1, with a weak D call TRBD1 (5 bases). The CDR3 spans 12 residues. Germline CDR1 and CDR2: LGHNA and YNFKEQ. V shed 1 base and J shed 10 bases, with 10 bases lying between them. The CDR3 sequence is CASSQGGRVAFF. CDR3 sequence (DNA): TGTGCCAGCAGCCAAGGGGGCAGGGTAGCTTTCTTT.

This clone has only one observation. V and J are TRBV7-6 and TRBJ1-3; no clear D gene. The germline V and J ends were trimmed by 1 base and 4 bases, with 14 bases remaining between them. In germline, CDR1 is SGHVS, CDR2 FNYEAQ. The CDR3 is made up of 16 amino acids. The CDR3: CASSLGVLGGGNTIYF. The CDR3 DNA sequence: TGTGCCAGCAGCTTAGGCGTCCTCGGAGGCGGAAACACCATATATTTT. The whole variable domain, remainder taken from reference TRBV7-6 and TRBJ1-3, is GAGVSQSPRYKVTKRGQDVALRCDPISGHVSLYWYRQALGQGPEFLTYFNYEAQQDKSGLPNDRFSAERPEGSISTLTIQRTEQRDSAMYRCASSLGVLGGGNTIYFGEGSWLTVV.

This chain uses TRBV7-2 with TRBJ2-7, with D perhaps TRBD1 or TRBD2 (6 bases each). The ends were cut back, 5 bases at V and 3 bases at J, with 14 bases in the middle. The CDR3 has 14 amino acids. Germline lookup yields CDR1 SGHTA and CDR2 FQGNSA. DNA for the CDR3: TGTGCCAGCAGCCTAGGGGGGTTTGGCTACGAGCAGTACTTC. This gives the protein CASSLGGFGYEQYF.

CDR3 sequence (DNA): TGTGCCAGCTCACCGGGGGACTACGCTATACTCAACACCATATATTTT. Residues: CASSPGDYAILNTIYF. The genes are TRBV18 and TRBJ1-3, with D tentatively TRBD1 (5 bases). Trimming shortened V by 3 bases and J by 7 bases, and 19 bases separated the two germline ends. CDR3 length: 16 amino acids. CDR1 and CDR2 (germline): KGHSH, LQKENI.

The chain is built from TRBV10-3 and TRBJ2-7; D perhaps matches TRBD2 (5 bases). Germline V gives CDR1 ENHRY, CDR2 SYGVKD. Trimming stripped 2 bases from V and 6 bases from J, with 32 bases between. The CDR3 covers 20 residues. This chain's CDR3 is CAISEPRTVRLEQGPPEQYF. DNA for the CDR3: TGTGCCATCAGTGAGCCCCGGACTGTTAGACTTGAACAAGGCCCCCCCGAGCAGTACTTC.